By sample share, the clone carrying this T cell receptor (beta chain) is medium-sized. This entry comes from a study of patients with pleural tuberculosis. The CDR3 contains 14 residues. V lost 8 bases and J 0 bases, leaving 13 bases between the germline ends. Germline V gene data show CDR1 as MDHEN and CDR2 as SYDVKM. One entry per CDR3 protein, called by TCRdb with MiXCR from the reads. The sample has around 30,000 distinct CDR3 sequences, 15% to 20% seen once. Sequences were obtained from peripheral blood. The chain combines TRBV28 with TRBJ1-1; D gene ambiguous. The receptor comes from a human donor with pleural tuberculosis. CDR3 in amino acids: CASLQGGLNTEAFF. The CDR3 region has the DNA TGTGCCAGCTTACAAGGCGGACTGAACACTGAAGCTTTCTTT.